Sequencing of this T cell receptor (beta chain) was carried out in a study of CD8 T cells in Susac syndrome. Regarding the study as a whole: The study acknowledged a relatively small number of individuals in its TCR sequencing and HLA analysis.

RNA, at about 0.45 to 1 ug, was reverse transcribed with random hexamers. immunoSEQ multiplex PCR amplified TCR beta CDR3 across 54 Vbeta, 13 Jbeta. Via MiXCR, TCRdb re-called the immunoSEQ multiplex PCR reads, giving one row per CDR3 protein. The sample has about 140,000 distinct CDR3 sequences; 85% to 95% are singletons. The authors carried out high-throughput sequencing of TCR beta. They applied it to CD8+ and CD4+ T cells obtained from blood. The patients serving as multiple sclerosis controls were treatment-naive. They had stable or active relapsing-remitting disease and fulfilled revised McDonald criteria. Note on this clonotype: Its antigen is unidentified.

The germline V gene encodes CDR1 DFQATT and CDR2 SNEGSKA (reference sequence). V shed 3 bases, J shed 5 bases, and the junction held 5 bases outside the gene matches. The CDR3 consists of 13 residues. The chain combines TRBV20-1 with TRBJ2-7, with 9 positions matching TRBD2. Sequencing was performed on CD4+ T cells from PBMCs. The TCR originated in a human donor with multiple sclerosis. The CDR3 sequence: CSASSREGNEQYF. The DNA of the CDR3 is TGCAGTGCTAGCTCGCGGGAGGGGAACGAGCAGTACTTC.